The sequence of this T cell receptor (beta chain) was determined in a study of shared clonotypes between healthy human individuals. For the study at large: A couple of women and a few men aged 18 to 49 served as donors.

The CDR3 runs 15 residues. J was trimmed by 3 bases and V by 8 bases; bases with no gene match: 10. Germline loops: CDR1 MNHEY, CDR2 SMNVEV (reference sequence). Over several immunoSEQ plates, each subset's genomic DNA was distributed in even portions. Template amounts of roughly 280 ng DNA, about 30,000 T cell genomes, were employed in unsorted PBMC replicate PCRs. This table comes from immunoSEQ multiplex PCR, and its TCRdb copy is limited to in-frame clones, with some not included. The sample holds more than 400,000 clones; roughly 80% are singletons and the top ten take over 9.5%. In this sample, this clone turned up many times. This CDR3 is also generated by other DNA sequences in the sample.

The rearrangement joins TRBV27 to TRBJ1-5; 7 bases fit TRBD1. The receptor was derived from a middle-aged woman in good health. Some clones in this sample may be carry-over from other donors' samples. The sample was PBMCs. The CDR3 nucleotides are TGTGCCAGCGCTTTCACAGGGGCGTTCAATCAGCCCCAGCATTTT. It yields the protein CASAFTGAFNQPQHF.